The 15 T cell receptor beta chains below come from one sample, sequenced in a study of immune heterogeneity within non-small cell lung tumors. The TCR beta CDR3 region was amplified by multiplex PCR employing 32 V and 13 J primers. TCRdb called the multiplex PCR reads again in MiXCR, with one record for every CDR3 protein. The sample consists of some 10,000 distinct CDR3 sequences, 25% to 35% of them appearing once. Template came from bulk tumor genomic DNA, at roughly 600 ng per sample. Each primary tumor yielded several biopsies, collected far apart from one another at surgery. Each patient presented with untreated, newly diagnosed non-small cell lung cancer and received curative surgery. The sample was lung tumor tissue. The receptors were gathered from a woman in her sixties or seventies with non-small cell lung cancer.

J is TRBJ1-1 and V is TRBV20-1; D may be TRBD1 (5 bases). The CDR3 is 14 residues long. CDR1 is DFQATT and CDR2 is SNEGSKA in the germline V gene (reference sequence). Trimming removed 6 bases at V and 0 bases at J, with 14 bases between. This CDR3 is CSAKDGTVNTEAFF. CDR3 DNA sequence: TGCAGTGCAAAGGACGGGACGGTGAACACTGAAGCTTTCTTT.

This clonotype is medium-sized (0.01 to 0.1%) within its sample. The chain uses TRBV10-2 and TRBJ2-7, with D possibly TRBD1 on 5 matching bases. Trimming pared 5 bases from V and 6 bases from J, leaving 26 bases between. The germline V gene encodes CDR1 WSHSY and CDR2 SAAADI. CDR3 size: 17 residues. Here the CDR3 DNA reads TGCGCCAGCAGTCACTCCCAAGGGGCGGTCACGGCGGTCGAGCAGTACTTC. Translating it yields CASSHSQGAVTAVEQYF.

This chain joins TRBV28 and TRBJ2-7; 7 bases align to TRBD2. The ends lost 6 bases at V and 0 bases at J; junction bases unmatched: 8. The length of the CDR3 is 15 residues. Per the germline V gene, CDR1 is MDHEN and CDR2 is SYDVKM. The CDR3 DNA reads TGTGCCAGCAGACGAGAGCGGGGAAGCTCCTACGAGCAGTACTTC. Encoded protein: CASRRERGSSYEQYF.

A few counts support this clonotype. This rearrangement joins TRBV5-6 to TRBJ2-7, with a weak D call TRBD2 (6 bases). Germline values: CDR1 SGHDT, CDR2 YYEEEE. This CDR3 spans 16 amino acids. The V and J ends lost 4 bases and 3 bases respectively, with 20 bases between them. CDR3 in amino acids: CASSQSGGLSNYEQYF. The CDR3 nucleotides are TGTGCCAGCAGCCAAAGTGGGGGACTCTCGAACTACGAGCAGTACTTC.

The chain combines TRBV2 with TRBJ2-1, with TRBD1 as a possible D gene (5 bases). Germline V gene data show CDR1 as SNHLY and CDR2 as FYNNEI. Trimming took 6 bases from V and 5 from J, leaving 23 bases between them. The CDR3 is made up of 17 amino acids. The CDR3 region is CASRPGFFSGHHNEQFF. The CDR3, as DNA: TGTGCCAGCAGGCCTGGTTTTTTTAGTGGACACCACAATGAGCAGTTCTTC.

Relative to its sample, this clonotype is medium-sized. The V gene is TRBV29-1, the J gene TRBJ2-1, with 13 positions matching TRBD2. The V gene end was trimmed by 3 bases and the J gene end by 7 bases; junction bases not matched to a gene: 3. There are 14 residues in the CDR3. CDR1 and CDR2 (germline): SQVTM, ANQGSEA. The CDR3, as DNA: TGCAGCGTTGATGTACTAGCGGGAGGGAATGAGCAGTTCTTC. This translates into CSVDVLAGGNEQFF.

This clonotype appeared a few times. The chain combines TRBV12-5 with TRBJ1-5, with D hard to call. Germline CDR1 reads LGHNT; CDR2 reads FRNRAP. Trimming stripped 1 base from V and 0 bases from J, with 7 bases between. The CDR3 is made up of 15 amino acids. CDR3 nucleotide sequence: TGTGCTAGTGGTTTGGAAAGGCTTAGCAATCAGCCCCAGCATTTT. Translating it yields CASGLERLSNQPQHF.

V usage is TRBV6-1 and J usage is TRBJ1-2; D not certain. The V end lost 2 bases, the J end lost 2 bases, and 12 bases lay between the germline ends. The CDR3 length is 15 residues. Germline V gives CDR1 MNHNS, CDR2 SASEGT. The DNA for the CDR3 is TGTGCCAGCAGTGAAATCTGGACTCCGAACTATGGCTACACCTTC. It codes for CASSEIWTPNYGYTF.

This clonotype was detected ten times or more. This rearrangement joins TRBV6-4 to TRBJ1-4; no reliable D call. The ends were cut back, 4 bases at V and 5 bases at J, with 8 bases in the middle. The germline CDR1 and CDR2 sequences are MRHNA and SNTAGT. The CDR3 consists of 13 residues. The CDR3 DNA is TGTGCCAGCAGTGTCACGGAAAATGAAAAACTGTTTTTT. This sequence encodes CASSVTENEKLFF.

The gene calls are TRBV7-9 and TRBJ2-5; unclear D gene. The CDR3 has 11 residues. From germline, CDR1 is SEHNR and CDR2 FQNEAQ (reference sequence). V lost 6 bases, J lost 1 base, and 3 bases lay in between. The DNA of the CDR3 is TGTGCCAGCAGGGGCCAAGAGACCCAGTACTTC. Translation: CASRGQETQYF.

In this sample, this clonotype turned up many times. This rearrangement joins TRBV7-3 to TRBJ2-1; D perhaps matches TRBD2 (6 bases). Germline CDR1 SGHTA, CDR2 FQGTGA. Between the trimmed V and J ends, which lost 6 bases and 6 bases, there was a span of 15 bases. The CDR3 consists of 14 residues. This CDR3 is CASSSGGWGNEQFF. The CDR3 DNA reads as TGTGCCAGCAGTTCCGGGGGTTGGGGCAATGAGCAGTTCTTC.

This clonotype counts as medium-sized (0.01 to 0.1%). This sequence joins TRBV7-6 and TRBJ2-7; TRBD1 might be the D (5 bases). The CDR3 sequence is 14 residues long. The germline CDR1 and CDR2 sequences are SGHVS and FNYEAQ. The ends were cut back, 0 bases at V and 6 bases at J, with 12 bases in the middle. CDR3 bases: TGTGCCAGCAGCTTAGCGGCAGGGCAAATCGAGCAGTACTTC. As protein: CASSLAAGQIEQYF.

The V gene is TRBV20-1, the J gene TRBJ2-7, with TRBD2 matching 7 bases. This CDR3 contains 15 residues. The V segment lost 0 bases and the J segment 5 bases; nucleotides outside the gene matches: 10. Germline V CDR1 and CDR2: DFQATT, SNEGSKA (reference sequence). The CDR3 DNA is TGCAGTGCTAGAGACTCCGGGGGAGGGACCCACGAGCAGTACTTC. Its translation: CSARDSGGGTHEQYF.

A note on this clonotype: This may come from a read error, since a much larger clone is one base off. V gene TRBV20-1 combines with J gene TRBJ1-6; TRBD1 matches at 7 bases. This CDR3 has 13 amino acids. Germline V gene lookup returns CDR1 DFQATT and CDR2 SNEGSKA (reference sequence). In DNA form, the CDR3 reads TGCATTGCTCACAGGGGTTCAAATTCACCCCTCCACTTT. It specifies CIAHRGSNSPLHF.

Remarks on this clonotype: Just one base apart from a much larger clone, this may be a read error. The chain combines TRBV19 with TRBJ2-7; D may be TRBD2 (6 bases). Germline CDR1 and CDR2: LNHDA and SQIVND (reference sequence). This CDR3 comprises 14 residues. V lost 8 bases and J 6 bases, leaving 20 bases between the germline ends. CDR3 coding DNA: TGTGCCAGTGCTCTAACTAGCAGGAGTAGCGAGCAGTACTTC. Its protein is CASALTSRSSEQYF. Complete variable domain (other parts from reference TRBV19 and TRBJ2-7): DGGITQSPKYLFRKEGQNVTLSCEQNLNHDAMYWYRQDPGQGLRLIYYSQIVNDFQKGDIAEGYSVSREKKESFPLTVTSAQKNPTAFYLCASALTSRSSEQYFGPGTRLTVT.